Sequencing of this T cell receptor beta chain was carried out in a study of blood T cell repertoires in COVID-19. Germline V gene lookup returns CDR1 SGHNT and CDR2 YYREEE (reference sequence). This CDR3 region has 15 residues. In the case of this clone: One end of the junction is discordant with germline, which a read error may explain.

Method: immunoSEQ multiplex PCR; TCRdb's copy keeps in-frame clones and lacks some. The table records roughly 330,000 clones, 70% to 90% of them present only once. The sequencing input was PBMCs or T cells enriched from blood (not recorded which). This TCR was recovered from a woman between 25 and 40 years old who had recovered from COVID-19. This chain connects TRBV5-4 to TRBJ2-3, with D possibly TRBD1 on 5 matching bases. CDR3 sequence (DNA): TGTGCCAGCAGCGCAATGACAGAGTTCTCAGATATGCAGTATTTT. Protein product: CASSAMTEFSDMQYF.